These 25 T cell receptor beta chains were sequenced from one sample in a study of cytomegalovirus exposure and HLA in healthy donors. Profiled with immunoSEQ multiplex PCR; TCRdb holds only in-frame clones, not every one. The data contain some 130,000 clones, about 94% of them singletons. The sample taken for sequencing was PBMCs. The receptors shown here come from a man aged 18 to 30 in good health and CMV-seropositive.

The V call is TRBV5-1, the J call TRBJ2-7, with D perhaps TRBD2 (6 bases). Germline V lookup: CDR1 SGHRS, CDR2 YFSETQ. This CDR3 comprises 14 residues. The V and J ends lost 4 bases and 4 bases respectively, with 15 bases between them. This CDR3 is CASSAGLERYEQYF. The CDR3 nucleotides read TGCGCCAGCAGCGCGGGACTGGAGAGGTACGAGCAGTACTTC.

The chain has TRBV7-9 and TRBJ2-5; 9 bases are shared with TRBD2. CDR1 and CDR2 (germline): SEHNR, FQNEAQ (reference sequence). V lost 8 bases and J lost 4; bases outside the gene matches: 11. This CDR3 has 15 residues. CDR3 DNA sequence: TGTGCCAGCGGATTAACGGGCGGGGGGGCAGAGACCCAGTACTTC. Its protein product is CASGLTGGGAETQYF. Drawing the rest from reference TRBV7-9 and TRBJ2-5, the complete variable domain is DTGVSQNPRHKITKRGQNVTFRCDPISEHNRLYWYRQTLGQGPEFLTYFQNEAQLEKSRLLSDRFSAERPKGSFSTLEIQRTEQGDSAMYLCASGLTGGGAETQYFGPGTRLLVL.

The chain has TRBV6-5 and TRBJ2-3, with D perhaps matching TRBD1 (5 bases). Germline V gene sequence: CDR1 MNHEY, CDR2 SVGAGI. The CDR3 consists of 14 residues. Trimming shortened V by 6 bases and J by 6 bases, and 16 bases separated the two germline ends. The CDR3 is CASSLTDQEDTQYF. The CDR3 DNA follows: TGTGCCAGCAGCCTGACAGACCAGGAGGATACGCAGTATTTT.

The chain is built from TRBV28 and TRBJ1-5; D is possibly TRBD1 (6 bases). CDR1 is MDHEN, CDR2 SYDVKM, per germline. This CDR3 spans 15 amino acids. V lost 2 bases and J 5 bases, leaving 13 bases between the germline ends. CDR3 nucleotide sequence: TGTGCCAGCAGTTTACTGAGGGGGAGAGATCAGCCCCAGCATTTT. This sequence encodes CASSLLRGRDQPQHF.

V usage is TRBV5-6 and J usage is TRBJ2-7, with no clear D. V lost 4 bases and J lost 3, with 11 bases in between. Per the germline V gene, CDR1 is SGHDT and CDR2 is YYEEEE. The CDR3 is made up of 13 amino acids. The CDR3 loop reads CASSMAPLYEQYF. CDR3 bases: TGTGCCAGCAGCATGGCCCCTCTCTACGAGCAGTACTTC.

V is TRBV28 and J is TRBJ1-4; 8 nucleotides match TRBD1. Germline values: CDR1 MDHEN, CDR2 SYDVKM. The CDR3 totals 16 residues. V trimming: 5 bases; J trimming: 8 bases; junction bases outside the gene matches: 13. CDR3 bases: TGTGCCAGCAGTCACAAGGACAGGGCGGGACGGGAAAAACTGTTTTTT. Residues: CASSHKDRAGREKLFF.

Only a few counts were recorded for this clone. The rearrangement uses TRBV18 and TRBJ1-4; TRBD1 might be the D (6 bases). This CDR3 has 15 amino acids. Germline CDR1 KGHSH, CDR2 LQKENI. V was pared by 1 base and J by 5 bases, with 11 bases between. Here the CDR3 DNA reads TGTGCCAGCTCACCACGGGACATGGGAAATGAAAAACTGTTTTTT. It specifies CASSPRDMGNEKLFF. The full variable domain, in which reference TRBV18 and TRBJ1-4 provide the parts outside the CDR3, is NAGVMQNPRHLVRRRGQEARLRCSPMKGHSHVYWYRQLPEEGLKFMVYLQKENIIDESGMPKERFSAEFPKEGPSILRIQQVVRGDSAAYFCASSPRDMGNEKLFFGSGTQLSVL.

This chain's CDR3 is CASSQDHRGLSGNTIYF. The CDR3 DNA is TGCGCCAGCAGCCAAGATCACAGGGGGCTGTCTGGAAACACCATATATTTT. The chain combines TRBV4-1 with TRBJ1-3; 9 nucleotides agree with TRBD1. The germline CDR1 and CDR2 sequences are MGHRA and YSYEKL. Germline trimming cut 0 bases from V and 1 base from J; bases unmatched to any gene: 4. There are 17 residues in the CDR3.

V gene TRBV7-2 combines with J gene TRBJ2-7; 8 bases map to TRBD1. The CDR3 is made up of 15 amino acids. Germline CDR1 is SGHTA and CDR2 is FQGNSA. V was clipped by 5 bases and J by 0 bases; unmatched bases: 6. This chain's CDR3 is CASSPQDRASYEQYF. The CDR3 DNA reads as TGTGCCAGCAGCCCCCAGGACAGGGCCTCCTACGAGCAGTACTTC.

The genes are TRBV19 and TRBJ1-6; 7 bases agree with TRBD1. This CDR3 comprises 14 residues. Germline V gives CDR1 LNHDA, CDR2 SQIVND (reference sequence). The trim removed 9 bases at V and 7 bases at J, leaving 9 bases unmatched. The CDR3 region has the DNA TGTGCCAGCCAAAACAGGGGCAGCAATTCACCCCTCCACTTT. Protein: CASQNRGSNSPLHF.

The chain combines TRBV4-1 with TRBJ2-3; 9 bases map to TRBD2. V shed 0 bases and J 0 bases; nucleotides not matched to a gene: 10. The CDR3 is 19 amino acids. Germline CDR1 and CDR2: MGHRA and YSYEKL. The CDR3 protein is CASSQERLAGVSSTDTQYF. CDR3 nucleotide sequence: TGCGCCAGCAGCCAAGAAAGGTTAGCGGGAGTGTCGAGCACAGATACGCAGTATTTT.

This sequence joins TRBV7-9 and TRBJ2-3, with 11 bases aligning to TRBD1. Trimming removed 3 bases from V and 4 bases from J; junction bases left unmatched: 3. The CDR3 extends over 15 amino acids. Germline V gene sequence: CDR1 SEHNR, CDR2 FQNEAQ (reference sequence). The CDR3 DNA is TGTGCCAGCAGCTTGGGACAGGGGGGTGCAGATACGCAGTATTTT. Translated: CASSLGQGGADTQYF. The whole variable domain, remainder taken from reference TRBV7-9 and TRBJ2-3, is DTGVSQNPRHKITKRGQNVTFRCDPISEHNRLYWYRQTLGQGPEFLTYFQNEAQLEKSRLLSDRFSAERPKGSFSTLEIQRTEQGDSAMYLCASSLGQGGADTQYFGPGTRLTVL.

The gene calls are TRBV4-2 and TRBJ2-7; perhaps TRBD2 as D (6 bases). The CDR3 extends over 14 amino acids. Trimming pared 1 base from V and 3 bases from J, leaving 10 bases between. Germline lookup yields CDR1 LGHNA and CDR2 YNFKEQ. The CDR3 spells CASSQALGGYEQYF. CDR3 nucleotides: TGTGCCAGCAGCCAAGCTCTGGGGGGCTACGAGCAGTACTTC.

The rearrangement links TRBV28 to TRBJ2-7, with no clear D. CDR1 is MDHEN, CDR2 SYDVKM, per germline. There are 11 residues in the CDR3. Trimming removed 5 bases at V and 3 bases at J, with 5 bases between. CDR3 in amino acids: CASSESYEQYF. The CDR3 bases are TGTGCCAGCAGTGAGAGCTACGAGCAGTACTTC.

The chain is built from TRBV27 and TRBJ2-1; possibly TRBD1 for D (6 bases). CDR1 is MNHEY and CDR2 is SMNVEV in the germline V gene (reference sequence). The CDR3 runs to 14 residues. V lost 4 bases and J lost 5, with 12 bases in between. The CDR3 coding sequence is TGTGCCAGCAGTTACTGGGGACAAAACAATGAGCAGTTCTTC. Translated: CASSYWGQNNEQFF.

The rearrangement joins TRBV7-7 to TRBJ2-1, with 9 bases that match TRBD2. Germline CDR1 reads SSHAT; CDR2 reads FNYEAQ (reference sequence). This CDR3 has 16 amino acids. J was trimmed by 4 bases and V by 5 bases; bases with no gene match: 9. As DNA, the CDR3 is TGTGCCAGCAGCGTTAGCGGGAGTAACGGATACAATGAGCAGTTCTTC. Encoded protein: CASSVSGSNGYNEQFF.

The V and J genes are TRBV29-1 and TRBJ2-7, with a weak D call TRBD1 (6 bases). This CDR3 is built from 12 residues. Trimming shortened V by 4 bases and J by 3 bases, and 10 bases separated the two germline ends. Germline lookup yields CDR1 SQVTM and CDR2 ANQGSEA. The CDR3 reads CSVVAGVYEQYF. The CDR3 DNA reads TGCAGCGTTGTGGCAGGGGTCTACGAGCAGTACTTC.

The V and J genes are TRBV9 and TRBJ2-7; TRBD2 is a possible D gene (5 bases). This CDR3 has 14 amino acids. V was trimmed by 0 bases and J by 0 bases, leaving 7 bases between them. From germline, CDR1 is SGDLS and CDR2 YYNGEE. The DNA of the CDR3 is TGTGCCAGCAGCGTAGAGGCGGGCTCCTACGAGCAGTACTTC. The encoded protein is CASSVEAGSYEQYF. The full variable domain, in which reference TRBV9 and TRBJ2-7 provide the parts outside the CDR3, is DSGVTQTPKHLITATGQRVTLRCSPRSGDLSVYWYQQSLDQGLQFLIQYYNGEERAKGNILERFSAQQFPDLHSELNLSSLELGDSALYFCASSVEAGSYEQYFGPGTRLTVT.

This clone was recorded only once. V and J are TRBV5-1 and TRBJ1-1; D might be TRBD1 (6 bases). The CDR3 loop spans 15 amino acids. Trimming stripped 4 bases from V and 4 bases from J, with 17 bases between. In germline, CDR1 is SGHRS, CDR2 YFSETQ. The CDR3 loop is CASSTGDTAGTEAFF. In DNA form, the CDR3 reads TGCGCCAGCAGCACCGGGGACACTGCGGGCACTGAAGCTTTCTTT.

The V gene is TRBV30, the J gene TRBJ1-4; D unresolved. Germline V CDR1 and CDR2: GTSNPN, SVGIG (reference sequence). The CDR3 is made up of 13 amino acids. The V end was cut by 2 bases, the J end by 5 bases, with 9 bases between. Here the CDR3 reads CAWSRRSNEKLFF. CDR3 coding DNA: TGTGCCTGGAGTCGTCGGTCAAATGAAAAACTGTTTTTT.

The J gene is TRBJ1-2, the V gene TRBV7-2; D is ambiguous. V lost 2 bases to trimming and J lost 0 bases, with 10 bases between them. Per germline, CDR1 SGHTA and CDR2 FQGNSA. This CDR3 is built from 15 residues. This CDR3 reads CASSLRGETNYGYTF. The CDR3 coding sequence is TGTGCCAGCAGCTTACGCGGGGAGACTAACTATGGCTACACCTTC.

This clone was observed a few times. V usage is TRBV5-1 and J usage is TRBJ1-1, with D tentatively TRBD1 (5 bases). Trimming left V 3 bases short and J 5 bases short, with 11 bases between. The CDR3 runs 13 residues. Germline CDR1 SGHRS, CDR2 YFSETQ. CDR3 DNA sequence: TGCGCCAGCAGCTCCCCGGAGGGGACTGAAGCTTTCTTT. It yields the protein CASSSPEGTEAFF.

This chain links TRBV5-4 with TRBJ2-2; D is undetermined. Per the germline V gene, CDR1 is SGHNT and CDR2 is YYREEE (reference sequence). This CDR3 region has 13 residues. V lost 9 bases and J lost 0, with 9 bases in between. In DNA form, the CDR3 reads TGTGCCACAACTCTCGCGAACACCGGGGAGCTGTTTTTT. This encodes CATTLANTGELFF.

V is TRBV28 and J is TRBJ1-4, with D tentatively TRBD1 (6 bases). Germline V gene data show CDR1 as MDHEN and CDR2 as SYDVKM. The CDR3 is 15 amino acids. V dropped 3 bases and J dropped 7 bases, with 15 bases sitting between them. The CDR3 sequence is CASSFRQGLSEKLFF. The CDR3 nucleotides are TGTGCCAGCAGTTTTCGTCAGGGGCTTTCTGAAAAACTGTTTTTT.

This chain joins TRBV4-1 and TRBJ2-2, with a weak D call TRBD2 (5 bases). CDR3 length equals 16 residues. Germline CDR1 MGHRA, CDR2 YSYEKL. Deletions cut 1 base from V and 2 bases from J, with 11 bases between. CDR3: CASSQAPTSNTGELFF. The CDR3 region has the DNA TGCGCCAGCAGCCAAGCACCCACTAGTAACACCGGGGAGCTGTTTTTT.